This T cell receptor (beta chain) was captured in a study of cytomegalovirus exposure and HLA in healthy donors. As to this clone: Its antigen is not known.

Both 60 Vbeta primers and 13 Jbeta primers went into the PCR. The protocol was immunoSEQ multiplex PCR, while the TCRdb copy is restricted to in-frame clones and leaves out a portion. The sample contains approximately 170,000 clones, approximately 79% of which appear only once. Study results and caveats: For TCR beta chains, V- and J-gene trimming was later linked to a missense DCLRE1C variant.

The sequenced material came from PBMCs. The sequence was collected from a woman between 18 and 29 years old in good health and CMV-seronegative.

The CDR3 spells CASSQEVGGSQPQHF. The CDR3 DNA reads as TGCGCCAGCAGCCAAGAGGTAGGAGGAAGTCAGCCCCAGCATTTT. V gene TRBV4-3 combines with J gene TRBJ1-5; D uncertain. The CDR3 spans 15 residues. Germline CDR1 reads LGHNA; CDR2 reads YSLEER. Trimming cost V 0 bases and J 6 bases, with 12 bases left between them.